Sequencing of this TCR beta chain was carried out in a study of glioma-infiltrating T cells after dendritic cell vaccination. Worth noting for this clone: The sample contains more than one DNA sequence encoding this CDR3.

Trimming took 1 base from V and 3 from J; bases not matched to a gene: 2. In germline, CDR1 is SGHDT, CDR2 YYEEEE. The length of the CDR3 is 16 residues. Time point reported: after dendritic cell vaccination, including at tumor progression/relapse. Assay: immunoSEQ multiplex PCR; the TCRdb copy retains only in-frame clones and omits some. The sample records more than 75,000 clones, around 86% being singletons. The receptor's source is a human donor with glioblastoma. This chain joins TRBV5-6 and TRBJ2-1; 12 nucleotides align to TRBD2. The source material was blood, sampled after dendritic cell vaccination. CDR3 residues: CASSLMGLAGYNEQFF. CDR3 nucleotides: TGTGCCAGCAGCTTGATGGGACTAGCGGGCTACAATGAGCAGTTCTTC. The full variable domain, its missing parts supplied by reference TRBV5-6 and TRBJ2-1, is DAGVTQSPTHLIKTRGQQVTLRCSPKSGHDTVSWYQQALGQGPQFIFQYYEEEERQRGNFPDRFSGHQFPNYSSELNVNALLLGDSALYLCASSLMGLAGYNEQFFGPGTRLTVL.